These 15 T cell receptor beta chains originate from one sample sequenced in a study of beta chain features in type 1 diabetes. Expressed TCRB transcripts were sequenced because the entire RNA isolate underwent reverse transcription. Measured with immunoSEQ multiplex PCR; TCRdb has only the in-frame clones, and not every one. Of over 650,000 clones in the sample, 11% to 15% are singletons; the top ten hold 0.04%. The antigens for these receptors are not known. Findings of the study overall: All four CD4+ subsets from Type 1 diabetes patients carried moderately but significantly shorter TCRB CDR3s.

Sequenced material: naive CD4+ T cells from blood. The receptors originated from a man aged 18 to 35 with type 1 diabetes.

In regard to this clone: The sample contains more than one DNA sequence encoding this CDR3. The chain links TRBV28 to TRBJ2-3; unclear D gene. Trimming left V 2 bases short and J 0 bases short, with 6 bases between. Germline V CDR1 and CDR2: MDHEN, SYDVKM. The CDR3 extends over 14 amino acids. The CDR3 DNA reads TGTGCCAGCAGTTTAGGGCAGAGCACAGATACGCAGTATTTT. Residues: CASSLGQSTDTQYF. The full variable domain, its missing parts supplied by reference TRBV28 and TRBJ2-3, is DVKVTQSSRYLVKRTGEKVFLECVQDMDHENMFWYRQDPGLGLRLIYFSYDVKMKEKGDIPEGYSVSREKKERFSLILESASTNQTSMYLCASSLGQSTDTQYFGPGTRLTVL.

This clone turned up a few times. This chain uses TRBV4-3 with TRBJ2-4; D is ambiguous. The CDR3 extends over 16 amino acids. V was pared by 0 bases and J by 3 bases, with 12 bases between. Germline CDR1 reads LGHNA; CDR2 reads YSLEER. CDR3 region: CASSQDSLGLKNIQYF. Here the CDR3 DNA reads TGCGCCAGCAGCCAAGATAGTCTAGGGCTCAAAAACATTCAGTACTTC.

This clone occurred a few times. The V and J genes are TRBV19 and TRBJ2-1; 7 nucleotides align to TRBD2. CDR3 length equals 17 residues. Germline CDR1 and CDR2: LNHDA and SQIVND (reference sequence). V dropped 5 bases and J dropped 8; count of bases not matched to a gene: 18. The CDR3 reads CASSALEGSSAGDEQFF. CDR3 DNA: TGTGCCAGTAGTGCCCTCGAGGGCTCCTCGGCGGGGGATGAGCAGTTCTTC.

This clone appeared a few times. This chain uses TRBV30 with TRBJ1-4; D uncertain. Trimming took off 5 bases at V and 13 bases at J, with 14 bases between the two ends. Per the germline V gene, CDR1 is GTSNPN and CDR2 is SVGIG (reference sequence). This CDR3 contains 11 residues. CDR3 sequence reads: CAWLGGLRLFF. In DNA form, the CDR3 reads TGTGCCTGGCTCGGAGGGCTGCGACTGTTTTTT.

This rearrangement joins TRBV30 to TRBJ1-5, with no clear D. CDR1 and CDR2 from the germline V gene are GTSNPN and SVGIG (reference sequence). Trimming stripped 1 base from V and 3 bases from J, with 7 bases between. The CDR3 covers 13 residues. Here the CDR3 reads CAWSEPPNQPQHF. Here the CDR3 DNA reads TGTGCCTGGAGTGAACCACCCAATCAGCCCCAGCATTTT.

The chain joins TRBV28 to TRBJ2-7; D may be TRBD1 (5 bases). Germline V lookup: CDR1 MDHEN, CDR2 SYDVKM. There are 14 residues in the CDR3. V was cut by 8 bases and J by 0 bases, with 14 bases left in between. The CDR3 spells CASAVPGLSYEQYF. The CDR3 DNA sequence: TGTGCCAGCGCAGTCCCAGGGCTCTCCTACGAGCAGTACTTC.

This clone was observed a few times. This CDR3 reads CAIEAAGSGELFF. Here the CDR3 DNA reads TGTGCCATTGAGGCAGCCGGGAGCGGGGAGCTGTTTTTT. J is TRBJ2-2 and V is TRBV10-3; D may be TRBD2 (6 bases). Trimming took 9 bases from V and 7 from J, leaving 15 bases between them. Germline CDR1 and CDR2: ENHRY and SYGVKD. The CDR3 is 13 residues long.

The chain's CDR3 is CASVGQYQETQYF. The CDR3 DNA sequence: TGTGCCAGCGTGGGGCAGTACCAAGAGACCCAGTACTTC. The chain uses TRBV6-6 and TRBJ2-5, with D possibly being TRBD1 (5 bases). The CDR3 has 13 residues. V lost 8 bases to trimming and J lost 0 bases, with 10 bases between them. Germline CDR1 reads MNHNY; CDR2 reads SVGAGI (reference sequence).

In its sample, this clone was seen a few times. The CDR3 protein is CASSLVDRGGDTQYF. CDR3 nucleotides: TGCGCCAGCAGCTTGGTGGACAGGGGAGGGGATACGCAGTATTTT. V is TRBV5-1 and J is TRBJ2-3, with TRBD1 matching over 9 bases. J lost 6 bases, V lost 0 bases, and 5 bases had no gene match. This CDR3 has 15 amino acids. CDR1 and CDR2 from the germline V gene are SGHRS and YFSETQ.

This clone appeared a few times. This rearrangement joins TRBV10-3 to TRBJ1-2; D remains ambiguous. CDR3 length equals 13 residues. Trimming removed 5 bases at V and 2 bases at J, with 9 bases between. CDR1 is ENHRY, CDR2 SYGVKD, per germline. CDR3 in amino acids: CAISPGLNYGYTF. Here the CDR3 DNA reads TGTGCCATCAGTCCTGGATTGAACTATGGCTACACCTTC.

The rearrangement joins TRBV1 to TRBJ2-7. TRBV1 has pseudogene status. The CDR3 contains 8 residues. CDR3 sequence: CTGDEQYF. The CDR3 DNA is TGCACCGGCGACGAGCAGTACTTC.

Points on this clone: Other DNA sequences within the sample encode an identical CDR3. The gene calls are TRBV6-5 and TRBJ1-6; D remains ambiguous. From germline, CDR1 is MNHEY and CDR2 SVGAGI. The CDR3 loop spans 13 amino acids. Trimming stripped 6 bases from V and 1 base from J, with 4 bases between. In nucleotides, the CDR3 is TGTGCCAGCAGATCATCCTATAATTCACCCCTCCACTTT. This sequence encodes CASRSSYNSPLHF.

This clone was recorded a few times. This sequence joins TRBV7-2 and TRBJ2-7, with D unresolved. Germline V gene sequence: CDR1 SGHTA, CDR2 FQGNSA. CDR3 length equals 13 residues. Trimming left V 3 bases short and J 3 bases short, with 9 bases between. The CDR3 reads CASSFPDNYEQYF. CDR3 DNA: TGTGCCAGCAGCTTCCCCGACAACTACGAGCAGTACTTC.

This clone was seen only a few times. This chain connects TRBV6-1 to TRBJ1-1; no definite D call. CDR1 MNHNS and CDR2 SASEGT come from the germline V gene. The CDR3 is 13 residues long. Trimming took off 5 bases at V and 2 bases at J, with 9 bases between the two ends. The CDR3 sequence is CASSPGINTEAFF. CDR3 nucleotide sequence: TGTGCCAGCAGTCCGGGGATAAACACTGAAGCTTTCTTT.

This clone was recorded a few times. The rearrangement uses TRBV7-3 and TRBJ1-1; no definite D call. CDR1 and CDR2 from the germline V gene are SGHTA and FQGTGA. V lost 5 bases, J lost 1 base, and 8 bases lay in between. The CDR3 runs to 13 residues. CDR3 sequence (DNA): TGTGCCAGCAGCCAGACAACGAACACTGAAGCTTTCTTT. As protein: CASSQTTNTEAFF.